These 19 T cell receptor beta chains came from one sample sequenced in a study of T cell responses to AZD1222 COVID-19 vaccine. Here immunoSEQ multiplex PCR was the method, and the copy in TCRdb shows in-frame clones only, minus some. The sample holds about 160,000 clones, about 92% seen once. Sequences were derived from peripheral blood, sampled 28 days after the second AZD1222 dose. The receptors here all came from an adult who received the AZD1222 COVID-19 vaccine.

The J gene is TRBJ2-7, the V gene TRBV6-5; 12 nucleotides match TRBD1. This CDR3 region has 15 residues. Germline V gene sequence: CDR1 MNHEY, CDR2 SVGAGI. Germline trimming cut 2 bases from V and 4 bases from J; bases unmatched to any gene: 3. The CDR3 DNA reads TGTGCCAGCAGTTACGGGACAGGGGGCTTGTACGAGCAGTACTTC. Residues: CASSYGTGGLYEQYF.

This sequence joins TRBV4-1 and TRBJ1-1, with D tentatively TRBD1 (6 bases). V was trimmed by 1 base and J by 3 bases, leaving 18 bases between them. This CDR3 has 17 amino acids. Germline V CDR1 and CDR2: MGHRA, YSYEKL. In DNA form, the CDR3 reads TGCGCCAGCAGCCAAGCCGTGGGGGCAGGGTCCTACACTGAAGCTTTCTTT. Translation gives CASSQAVGAGSYTEAFF.

The J gene is TRBJ2-2, the V gene TRBV27; possible D gene TRBD1, 5 bases. The V gene's germline CDR1 is MNHEY and CDR2 SMNVEV (reference sequence). This CDR3 spans 14 amino acids. The ends were cut back, 4 bases at V and 4 bases at J, with 10 bases in the middle. DNA of the CDR3: TGTGCCAGCAGTTGGGGCGTAGGCACCGGGGAGCTGTTTTTT. The encoded protein is CASSWGVGTGELFF.

The chain employs TRBV10-3 and TRBJ2-7; no clear D gene. Germline lookup yields CDR1 ENHRY and CDR2 SYGVKD. Trimming removed 3 bases at V and 3 bases at J, with 6 bases between. The length of the CDR3 is 12 residues. CDR3 region: CAISDLNYEQYF. CDR3 DNA: TGTGCCATCAGTGACCTCAACTACGAGCAGTACTTC.

This chain joins TRBV2 and TRBJ1-5; tentative D call: TRBD1 (5 bases). V gave up 3 bases and J gave up 7 bases, with 13 bases separating them. CDR1 and CDR2 from the germline V gene are SNHLY and FYNNEI. The CDR3 sequence is 14 residues long. In DNA form, the CDR3 reads TGTGCCAGCAGTGAGGAGGGACGGGGGCAGCCCCAGCATTTT. Amino acid sequence: CASSEEGRGQPQHF.

J is TRBJ2-5 and V is TRBV2; D is unresolved. Trimming took 5 bases from V and 1 from J, leaving 8 bases between them. Germline CDR1 SNHLY, CDR2 FYNNEI. This CDR3 contains 13 residues. CDR3 region: CASSRNSQETQYF. The DNA for the CDR3 is TGTGCCAGCAGTAGGAACAGCCAAGAGACCCAGTACTTC.

The genes are TRBV5-1 and TRBJ1-6; TRBD1 is a possible D gene (5 bases). The CDR3 length is 16 residues. Germline assignment: CDR1 SGHRS and CDR2 YFSETQ. Trimming cost V 0 bases and J 7 bases, with 14 bases left between them. CDR3 sequence: CASSLAGGYYNSPLHF. The CDR3, as DNA: TGCGCCAGCAGCTTGGCCGGGGGGTACTACAATTCACCCCTCCACTTT.

The chain couples TRBV4-2 to TRBJ1-2; TRBD1 aligns across 7 bases. The CDR3 extends over 13 amino acids. Germline V gives CDR1 LGHNA, CDR2 YNFKEQ. The J segment lost 6 bases and the V segment lost 3 bases, leaving 4 bases of the junction unmatched. As DNA, the CDR3 is TGTGCCAGCAGCCACGGACAGGCCGATGGCTACACCTTC. It is translated as CASSHGQADGYTF.

A single count supports this clone. The gene calls are TRBV19 and TRBJ1-1; a possible D gene is TRBD1 (6 bases). The CDR3 extends over 15 amino acids. In germline, CDR1 is LNHDA, CDR2 SQIVND (reference sequence). The germline V and J ends were trimmed by 1 base and 4 bases, with 13 bases remaining between them. In DNA, the CDR3 is TGTGCCAGTAGTATAGTGGCAGGGGTCGGCACTGAAGCTTTCTTT. Amino acids: CASSIVAGVGTEAFF.

The rearrangement uses TRBV28 and TRBJ1-4, with 7 nucleotides matching TRBD1. CDR1 is MDHEN, CDR2 SYDVKM, per germline. The V segment lost 7 bases and the J segment 7 bases; nucleotides outside the gene matches: 6. The CDR3 consists of 13 residues. This chain's CDR3 is CASKGGAGEKLFF. As DNA, the CDR3 is TGTGCCAGCAAAGGGGGCGCGGGTGAAAAACTGTTTTTT.

The V gene is TRBV28, the J gene TRBJ1-2; 7 nucleotides agree with TRBD1. Unmatched junction bases numbered 16, after V lost 8 bases and J lost 4 bases. The germline V gene encodes CDR1 MDHEN and CDR2 SYDVKM. The CDR3 totals 16 residues. Written as DNA, the CDR3 is TGTGCCAGCTTGCCCCTAGGATACAGGGGAGGCTATGGCTACACCTTC. Its protein is CASLPLGYRGGYGYTF.

This chain joins TRBV6-2 or TRBV6-3 and TRBJ2-6, with D perhaps TRBD1 (5 bases). Germline V gene lookup returns CDR1 MNHEY and CDR2 SVGEGT. V was pared by 2 bases and J by 2 bases, with 7 bases between. The CDR3 spans 15 residues. The DNA for the CDR3 is TGTGCCAGCAGTTACAGGGGCGCTGGGGCCAACGTCCTGACTTTC. Its protein is CASSYRGAGANVLTF.

V usage is TRBV25-1 and J usage is TRBJ1-4, with D perhaps TRBD1 (6 bases). The V end lost 6 bases, the J end lost 4 bases, and 9 bases lay between the germline ends. Per germline, CDR1 MGHDK and CDR2 SYGVNS. The CDR3 extends over 13 amino acids. The CDR3 coding sequence is TGTGCCAGCAGAGGGGGAGGTAATGAAAAACTGTTTTTT. Translation gives CASRGGGNEKLFF.

The chain carries TRBV27 and TRBJ1-5; D unclear. Trimming shortened V by 3 bases and J by 4 bases, and 7 bases separated the two germline ends. The CDR3 length is 13 residues. Germline CDR1 is MNHEY and CDR2 is SMNVEV (reference sequence). The CDR3 sequence is CASSFLRNQPQHF. The CDR3 nucleotides are TGTGCCAGCAGTTTTCTCAGAAATCAGCCCCAGCATTTT.

The J gene is TRBJ1-1, the V gene TRBV5-5, with D hard to call. Between the trimmed V and J ends, which lost 4 bases and 3 bases, there was a span of 4 bases. Germline CDR1 SGHKS, CDR2 YYEKEE (reference sequence). The length of the CDR3 is 11 residues. The CDR3 is CASSPHTEAFF. In DNA form, the CDR3 reads TGTGCCAGCAGCCCACACACTGAAGCTTTCTTT.

The rearrangement links TRBV7-9 to TRBJ1-5; 9 bases match TRBD1. Germline-derived CDR1 and CDR2 are SEHNR and FQNEAQ (reference sequence). The ends lost 5 bases at V and 5 bases at J; junction bases unmatched: 7. The CDR3 covers 15 residues. The CDR3 loop reads CASSQTGGGHQPQHF. The CDR3 DNA follows: TGTGCCAGCAGCCAAACAGGGGGCGGGCATCAGCCCCAGCATTTT. The full variable domain, rest sourced from reference TRBV7-9 and TRBJ1-5, is DTGVSQNPRHKITKRGQNVTFRCDPISEHNRLYWYRQTLGQGPEFLTYFQNEAQLEKSRLLSDRFSAERPKGSFSTLEIQRTEQGDSAMYLCASSQTGGGHQPQHFGDGTRLSIL.

V gene TRBV12-3 or TRBV12-4 combines with J gene TRBJ2-2; unclear D gene. V was clipped by 4 bases and J by 5 bases, with 2 bases between them. This CDR3 spans 11 amino acids. The CDR3 reads CASSSTGELFF. CDR3 DNA sequence: TGTGCCAGCAGTTCGACCGGGGAGCTGTTTTTT.

This rearrangement joins TRBV3-1 (or the pseudogene TRBV3-2) to TRBJ2-3; weak D call: TRBD2 (5 bases). With 0 bases removed from V and 0 bases from J, the gap between germline ends came to 28 bases. This CDR3 is built from 22 residues. Germline CDR1 is LGHDT and CDR2 is YNNKEL (reference sequence). In DNA, the CDR3 is TGTGCCAGCAGCCAAGATAGGACTCCGCCCGCTTCTAAGCGGAAAAGCACAGATACGCAGTATTTT. Translating gives CASSQDRTPPASKRKSTDTQYF.

The chain couples TRBV25-1 to TRBJ2-1; 9 bases fit TRBD1. CDR1 is MGHDK and CDR2 is SYGVNS in the germline V gene. Germline trimming cut 5 bases from V and 7 bases from J; bases unmatched to any gene: 12. The length of the CDR3 is 16 residues. The DNA for the CDR3 is TGTGCCAGCAGTCCCGCGACAGGGGGTGAGGTGAATGAGCAGTTCTTC. Its translation is CASSPATGGEVNEQFF. Complete variable domain (other parts from reference TRBV25-1 and TRBJ2-1): EADIYQTPRYLVIGTGKKITLECSQTMGHDKMYWYQQDPGMELHLIHYSYGVNSTEKGDLSSESTVSRIRTEHFPLTLESARPSHTSQYLCASSPATGGEVNEQFFGPGTRLTVL.